These T cell receptor beta chains were read from a single sample in a study of cytomegalovirus exposure and HLA in healthy donors. Clones were read by immunoSEQ multiplex PCR, and TCRdb kept only the in-frame ones, dropping some. The table lists over 150,000 clones, approximately 80% of them singletons. Sequenced material: PBMCs. All receptors derive from a woman aged 25-40 years in good health and CMV-seropositive. CDR3s include the opening cysteine and the closing phenylalanine or tryptophan. Each record gives: D gene, clone size, V gene, J gene, CDR3 DNA, CDR3 protein. D genes are given only for firm matches. Size is omitted from some rows. Given values are once, few, many or a class for expanded clones.

D: TRBD1; size: NA; V: TRBV19; J: TRBJ2-1; DNA: TGTGCCAGTAGTGGGGTAAGGACAGGGCGCTACAATGAGCAGTTCTTC; CDR3: CASSGVRTGRYNEQFF
D: TRBD1; size: few; V: TRBV19; J: TRBJ1-1; DNA: TGTGCCAGTAGTTCTCTTCGACAGGGGGCGCACACTGAAGCTTTCTTT; CDR3: CASSSLRQGAHTEAFF
D: TRBD1; size: once; V: TRBV19; J: TRBJ1-2; DNA: TGTGCCAGTAGAACATTGGACAGGACCTACTACACCTTC; CDR3: CASRTLDRTYYTF
D: TRBD1; size: NA; V: TRBV4-1; J: TRBJ2-6; DNA: TGCGCCAGCAGACAGGCCGGACAGGGCACAGCTGGGGCCAACGTCCTGACTTTC; CDR3: CASRQAGQGTAGANVLTF
D: NA; size: NA; V: TRBV5-4; J: TRBJ1-2; DNA: TGTGCCAGCACAGGGGCTTTCTATGGCTACACCTTC; CDR3: CASTGAFYGYTF
D: NA; size: NA; V: TRBV15; J: TRBJ2-7; DNA: TGTGCCACCAGCACAATAACAGGGTACGAGCAGTACTTC; CDR3: CATSTITGYEQYF
D: TRBD1; size: NA; V: TRBV9; J: TRBJ2-7; DNA: TGTGCCAGCAGCCACTCAGGGGGCTCCTACGAGCAGTACTTC; CDR3: CASSHSGGSYEQYF
D: NA; size: NA; V: TRBV18; J: TRBJ1-5; DNA: TGTGCCAGCTCACCACCGGGAGCGAGACTCAATCAGCCCCAGCATTTT; CDR3: CASSPPGARLNQPQHF
D: NA; size: NA; V: TRBV12-2; J: TRBJ2-3; DNA: TGTGCAAGTCGCTCCAGGACTAGCGGGCTTAGCACAGATACGCAGTATTTT; CDR3: CASRSRTSGLSTDTQYF
D: TRBD2; size: NA; V: TRBV10-3; J: TRBJ2-7; DNA: TGTGCCATCAAAACATCGGGGACTAACCTCTACGAGCAGTACTTC; CDR3: CAIKTSGTNLYEQYF
D: NA; size: NA; V: TRBV13; J: TRBJ1-1; DNA: TGTGCCAGCAGCACGCCGGACACTAACACTGAAGCTTTCTTT; CDR3: CASSTPDTNTEAFF
D: TRBD1; size: few; V: TRBV4-2; J: TRBJ1-2; DNA: TGTGCCAGCAGCCAAGCGGGACAGAATATCTATGGCTACACCTTC; CDR3: CASSQAGQNIYGYTF
D: TRBD1; size: NA; V: TRBV7-2; J: TRBJ1-2; DNA: TGTGCCAGCAGCTTAAGGACAGGGAGTAACTATGGCTACACCTTC; CDR3: CASSLRTGSNYGYTF
D: NA; size: once; V: TRBV5-1; J: TRBJ2-7; DNA: TGCGCCAGCAGCTTGGGTGACAGTCGATACGAGCAGTACTTC; CDR3: CASSLGDSRYEQYF
D: NA; size: once; V: TRBV5-6; J: TRBJ2-1; DNA: TGTGCCAGCAGCGGAAGACAGAAAACCGGCGACGAGCAGTTCTTC; CDR3: CASSGRQKTGDEQFF
D: NA; size: NA; V: TRBV28; J: TRBJ1-5; DNA: TGTGCCAGCAGTCCCCTTTTAGGGGGCAATCAGCCCCAGCATTTT; CDR3: CASSPLLGGNQPQHF
D: TRBD2; size: NA; V: TRBV5-5; J: TRBJ2-1; DNA: TGTGCCAGCAGCCCGGGACTAGCGAAGAATGAGCAGTTCTTC; CDR3: CASSPGLAKNEQFF
D: NA; size: few; V: TRBV5-1; J: TRBJ1-1; DNA: TGCGCCAGCAGCTCCTTACAGGGATTGGACACTGAAGCTTTCTTT; CDR3: CASSSLQGLDTEAFF
D: NA; size: NA; V: TRBV9; J: TRBJ1-6; DNA: TGTGCCAGCAGCGTAGGGGGGGGTGGTAATTCACCCCTCCACTTT; CDR3: CASSVGGGGNSPLHF
D: NA; size: few; V: TRBV10-3; J: TRBJ2-7; DNA: TGTGCCATCAACGCGGGTGGGGACGAGCAGTACTTC; CDR3: CAINAGGDEQYF
D: TRBD1; size: NA; V: TRBV29-1; J: TRBJ1-1; DNA: TGCAGCGCAGGACAGGGAAACACTGAAGCTTTCTTT; CDR3: CSAGQGNTEAFF
D: NA; size: NA; V: TRBV5-4; J: TRBJ2-1; DNA: TGTGCCAGCAGCTTGGGGGACCGACTAGGAGCGGAGTTCTTC; CDR3: CASSLGDRLGAEFF
D: TRBD1; size: few; V: TRBV28; J: TRBJ1-6; DNA: TGTGCCAGCACTCTAAAGGACAGGGGGCTCCCCGGACCCCTCCACTTT; CDR3: CASTLKDRGLPGPLHF
D: NA; size: NA; V: TRBV7-8; J: TRBJ2-1; DNA: TGTGCCAGCAGCCTGAGACGGGATGAGCAGTTCTTC; CDR3: CASSLRRDEQFF
D: NA; size: NA; V: TRBV7-9; J: TRBJ1-3; DNA: TGTGCCAGCAGCCACGCGGACAGAATCGGAAACACCATATATTTT; CDR3: CASSHADRIGNTIYF
D: NA; size: NA; V: TRBV9; J: TRBJ1-2; DNA: TGTGCCAGCAGCGCCCACAGGGTAGCTAACTATGGCTACACCTTC; CDR3: CASSAHRVANYGYTF
D: TRBD2; size: few; V: TRBV7-9; J: TRBJ2-1; DNA: TGTGCCAGCAGCTACCTCGAGCGGGGGGCTTCCTTCAATGAGCAGTTCTTC; CDR3: CASSYLERGASFNEQFF